Listed here are 27 T cell receptor beta chains from one sample, sequenced in a study of PD-1 blockade in mismatch repair-deficient tumors. Assay used: immunoSEQ multiplex PCR; TCRdb lists only in-frame clones, some missing. The table lists about 110,000 clones, more than 60% of them singletons, with 4.7% in the top ten. This specimen consisted of peripheral blood, obtained more than 58 weeks after starting pembrolizumab. The receptor source for this set is an adult with mismatch repair-deficient cancer.

The chain couples TRBV11-3 to TRBJ1-5; D remains ambiguous. The CDR3 extends over 15 amino acids. With 0 bases removed from V and 1 base from J, the gap between germline ends came to 7 bases. Per the germline V gene, CDR1 is SGHNT and CDR2 is YENEEA. The CDR3 sequence: CASSLDYYSNQPQHF. CDR3 sequence (DNA): TGTGCCAGCAGCTTAGACTATTACAGCAATCAGCCCCAGCATTTT.

V usage is TRBV5-4 and J usage is TRBJ1-1; D is possibly TRBD1 (6 bases). The CDR3 consists of 14 residues. Germline V gene data show CDR1 as SGHNT and CDR2 as YYREEE (reference sequence). V shed 4 bases and J shed 4 bases, with 14 bases lying between them. This CDR3 is CASSPGGRGTEAFF. The CDR3 DNA sequence: TGTGCCAGCAGCCCCGGGGGCCGGGGCACTGAAGCTTTCTTT. Based on the CDR3 plus reference TRBV5-4 and TRBJ1-1, the full variable domain is ETGVTQSPTHLIKTRGQQVTLRCSSQSGHNTVSWYQQALGQGPQFIFQYYREEENGRGNFPPRFSGLQFPNYSSELNVNALELDDSALYLCASSPGGRGTEAFFGQGTRLTVV.

CDR3 amino acids: CASSPRAGVGETQYF. CDR3 bases: TGTGCCAGCTCACCACGCGCAGGGGTCGGAGAGACCCAGTACTTC. This chain connects TRBV18 to TRBJ2-5, with D possibly matching TRBD1 (6 bases). This CDR3 contains 15 residues. CDR1 KGHSH and CDR2 LQKENI come from the germline V gene. The V end lost 1 base, the J end lost 4 bases, and 13 bases lay between the germline ends.

CDR3 coding DNA: TGTGCCAGCTCACCCTTGGGAGGCGGGAGGATCTCCTACGAGCAGTACTTC. This gives the protein CASSPLGGGRISYEQYF. The chain uses TRBV18 and TRBJ2-7, with TRBD2 identical over 8 bases. Germline loops: CDR1 KGHSH, CDR2 LQKENI. The V segment lost 3 bases and the J segment 0 bases; nucleotides outside the gene matches: 10. The CDR3 spans 17 residues.

This clone was recorded once. The junction differs from germline at one of its ends, possibly a read error. The V gene is TRBV6-5, the J gene TRBJ2-7, with D possibly TRBD2 on 6 matching bases. Germline V CDR1 and CDR2: MNHEY, SVGAGI. There are 15 residues in the CDR3. DNA for the CDR3: TGTGCCAGCACTTACCAGGGCGGGAAGGTCCACGAGCAGTACTTC. Translation: CASTYQGGKVHEQYF.

The chain combines TRBV7-9 with TRBJ1-1; a possible D gene is TRBD1 (6 bases). The germline V gene has CDR1 SEHNR and CDR2 FQNEAQ (reference sequence). The ends were cut back, 5 bases at V and 5 bases at J, with 18 bases in the middle. The CDR3 consists of 15 residues. The CDR3 loop reads CASSPLGGGMTEAFF. CDR3 bases: TGTGCCAGCAGCCCACTAGGAGGGGGGATGACTGAAGCTTTCTTT.

In this sample, this clone turned up a few times. The chain employs TRBV6-5 and TRBJ1-3; D is unresolved. The germline V and J ends were trimmed by 2 bases and 6 bases, with 2 bases remaining between them. Germline CDR1 MNHEY, CDR2 SVGAGI. The CDR3 is 11 residues long. The CDR3 DNA is TGTGCCAGCAGTTACAAAAACACCATATATTTT. Its translation is CASSYKNTIYF.

This sequence joins TRBV6-5 and TRBJ2-5; D may correspond to TRBD1 or TRBD2 (5 bases each). The V gene lost 8 bases and the J gene lost 2 bases, with 12 bases spanning the gap. Germline assignment: CDR1 MNHEY and CDR2 SVGAGI. The length of the CDR3 is 13 residues. The chain's CDR3 is CASYHEGQETQYF. As DNA, the CDR3 is TGTGCCAGCTACCATGAGGGGCAAGAGACCCAGTACTTC.

The sample holds a few counts of this clone. The chain couples TRBV7-3 to TRBJ2-2, with TRBD2 matching 13 bases. J lost 5 bases, V lost 5 bases, and 11 bases had no gene match. This CDR3 comprises 18 residues. CDR1 and CDR2 (germline): SGHTA, FQGTGA. CDR3 coding DNA: TGTGCCAGCAGCCAAGGGACTAGCGGGACTCGTCGGACCGGGGAGCTGTTTTTT. Encoded protein: CASSQGTSGTRRTGELFF.

The genes are TRBV7-2 and TRBJ2-1; TRBD1 agrees at 9 bases. This CDR3 is built from 13 residues. Germline CDR1 is SGHTA and CDR2 is FQGNSA. V trimming: 10 bases; J trimming: 7 bases; junction bases outside the gene matches: 8. The chain's CDR3 is CATGDRGKNEQFF. The DNA of the CDR3 is TGTGCCACTGGTGACAGGGGGAAGAATGAGCAGTTCTTC.

The chain has TRBV30 and TRBJ1-1; TRBD1 aligns across 10 bases. The germline gives CDR1 GTSNPN, CDR2 SVGIG (reference sequence). V was clipped by 4 bases and J by 6 bases; unmatched bases: 5. CDR3 length: 13 residues. The CDR3, as DNA: TGTGCCTGGATCGCCGGACAGGGGGCTGAAGCTTTCTTT. As protein: CAWIAGQGAEAFF.

The gene calls are TRBV5-1 and TRBJ2-4, with D perhaps TRBD1 or TRBD2 (5 bases each). CDR3 length: 14 amino acids. The germline V gene has CDR1 SGHRS and CDR2 YFSETQ. V shed 0 bases and J shed 3 bases, with 7 bases lying between them. CDR3 in DNA: TGCGCCAGCAGCTTGGGGGACCTCAAAAACATTCAGTACTTC. Its protein is CASSLGDLKNIQYF.

In its sample, this clone was seen a few times. This chain connects TRBV7-3 to TRBJ2-7; D is perhaps TRBD1 or TRBD2 (5 bases each). The CDR3 loop spans 13 amino acids. V dropped 3 bases and J dropped 6 bases, with 12 bases sitting between them. CDR1 is SGHTA, CDR2 FQGTGA, per germline. CDR3: CASSFREGGEQYF. As DNA, the CDR3 is TGTGCCAGCAGCTTCAGGGAAGGAGGCGAGCAGTACTTC.

This chain links TRBV12-5 with TRBJ2-1, with 11 bases identical to TRBD1. Germline loops: CDR1 LGHNT, CDR2 FRNRAP. The junction had 21 bases not matched to a gene; V was cut back by 4 bases and J by 4 bases. CDR3 length: 21 residues. Written as DNA, the CDR3 is TGTGCTAGTGGTTCAAACCGCCCAAGGGACAGGGGGACCCAGTGGTACAATGAGCAGTTCTTC. This codes for CASGSNRPRDRGTQWYNEQFF.

The chain recombines TRBV7-6 with TRBJ2-7, with D perhaps assigned TRBD1 or TRBD2 (5 bases each). V was clipped by 5 bases and J by 2 bases, with 22 bases between them. Looked up from germline, CDR1 is SGHVS and CDR2 is FNYEAQ. The CDR3 contains 17 residues. For the CDR3, the DNA is TGTGCCAGCAGCCCGATAGGCGGGCAGGGAACGCCCTACGAGCAGTACTTC. Amino acids: CASSPIGGQGTPYEQYF.

The V gene is TRBV10-3, the J gene TRBJ2-1, with 7 bases aligning to TRBD2. CDR3 length: 15 amino acids. The germline gives CDR1 ENHRY, CDR2 SYGVKD. V lost 6 bases and J lost 7; bases outside the gene matches: 12. CDR3 DNA sequence: TGTGCCATCAGCGAAAGCGGGAAAGTTGGAAATGAGCAGTTCTTC. Protein sequence: CAISESGKVGNEQFF.

This chain joins TRBV5-1 and TRBJ1-2; 11 nucleotides agree with TRBD1. The CDR3 is 17 amino acids. CDR1 and CDR2 from the germline V gene are SGHRS and YFSETQ. V gave up 4 bases and J gave up 0 bases; unmatched junction bases: 8. The CDR3 coding sequence is TGCGCCAGCAGCCGTGGGGACAGGGGGTTAGCTAACTATGGCTACACCTTC. Translation gives CASSRGDRGLANYGYTF.

This chain connects TRBV29-1 to TRBJ1-1; unclear D gene. CDR1 is SQVTM, CDR2 ANQGSEA, per germline. The CDR3 spans 11 residues. V lost 3 bases, J lost 5 bases, and 7 bases lay in between. DNA of the CDR3: TGCAGCGTTGACGGACGGACTGAAGCTTTCTTT. Translation gives CSVDGRTEAFF.

The chain links TRBV6-5 to TRBJ1-1, with a weak D call TRBD1 (5 bases). With 1 base removed from V and 1 base from J, the gap between germline ends came to 10 bases. The CDR3 sequence is 15 residues long. Germline V CDR1 and CDR2: MNHEY, SVGAGI. The CDR3 bases are TGTGCCAGCAGTTACTTGGGACGGCAGAACACTGAAGCTTTCTTT. It is translated as CASSYLGRQNTEAFF.

The V and J genes are TRBV9 and TRBJ1-1, with D hard to call. CDR3 length: 12 residues. In germline, CDR1 is SGDLS, CDR2 YYNGEE. V lost 3 bases and J lost 10, with 13 bases in between. The CDR3 sequence: CASSAIEGVAFF. The CDR3 nucleotides are TGTGCCAGCAGCGCGATCGAGGGCGTAGCTTTCTTT.

This clone was seen at least ten times. The chain employs TRBV10-1 and TRBJ1-2; D is uncertain. The V gene lost 3 bases and the J gene lost 7 bases, with 12 bases spanning the gap. CDR1 is WNHNN, CDR2 SYGVQD, per germline (reference sequence). CDR3 length: 13 amino acids. The CDR3 DNA reads TGCGCCAGCAGTGATTTTTTGGACTCTGGCTACACCTTC. Amino acids: CASSDFLDSGYTF.

The genes are TRBV9 and TRBJ2-3; possibly TRBD1 for D (5 bases). The CDR3 length is 14 residues. V gave up 0 bases and J gave up 2 bases, with 7 bases separating them. Germline-derived CDR1 and CDR2 are SGDLS and YYNGEE. This CDR3 reads CASSVEGATDTQYF. As DNA, the CDR3 is TGTGCCAGCAGCGTAGAAGGGGCCACAGATACGCAGTATTTT.

In DNA form, the CDR3 reads TGTGCCACCTTTACCGGACTAGCGGGTTACAATGAGCAGTTCTTC. Translated: CATFTGLAGYNEQFF. The chain is built from TRBV21-1 and TRBJ2-1; the table gives TRBD2 as D, unverified against the DNA. TRBV21-1 constitutes a pseudogene. This CDR3 is 15 amino acids long.

The sample holds one count of this clone. V and J are TRBV6-5 and TRBJ2-1; D possibly uses TRBD1 or TRBD2 (5 bases each). The germline V gene encodes CDR1 MNHEY and CDR2 SVGAGI. Trimming stripped 2 bases from V and 9 bases from J, with 11 bases between. The CDR3 runs to 13 residues. CDR3 residues: CASSYGRGAEQFF. CDR3 bases: TGTGCCAGCAGTTACGGGAGAGGGGCTGAGCAGTTCTTC.

The chain employs TRBV5-1 and TRBJ2-5; D is possibly TRBD2 (6 bases). This CDR3 is built from 15 residues. The V end lost 1 base, the J end lost 5 bases, and 15 bases lay between the germline ends. Germline assignment: CDR1 SGHRS and CDR2 YFSETQ. The CDR3 sequence: CASSLSTAGSETQYF. The CDR3 DNA is TGCGCCAGCAGCTTGTCTACCGCGGGATCGGAGACCCAGTACTTC.

This chain connects TRBV14 to TRBJ1-1; the D gene is possibly TRBD1 (5 bases). This CDR3 is built from 14 residues. Germline V gives CDR1 SGHDN, CDR2 FVKESK. V was pared by 1 base and J by 1 base, with 7 bases between. CDR3 DNA sequence: TGTGCCAGCAGCCAAGGGACAAGGAACACTGAAGCTTTCTTT. It codes for CASSQGTRNTEAFF.

V is TRBV5-1 and J is TRBJ2-1; D is unclear. The CDR3 is made up of 15 amino acids. Trimming shortened V by 0 bases and J by 2 bases, and 9 bases separated the two germline ends. CDR1 is SGHRS and CDR2 is YFSETQ in the germline V gene. The CDR3 region has the DNA TGCGCCAGCAGCTTGGGAGATGGGGCCTACAATGAGCAGTTCTTC. Its protein product is CASSLGDGAYNEQFF.